This T cell receptor beta chain came from a study of blood T cell repertoires in COVID-19. Looking at the study overall: Whether acute or convalescent, the COVID-19 samples came from the United States, Italy and Spain.

CDR1 and CDR2 from the germline V gene are SGHVS and FQNEAQ. V gave up 0 bases and J gave up 9 bases, with 18 bases separating them. The CDR3 sequence is 16 residues long. The study drew participants aged roughly 18 to 95 years from fewer than 30 US areas. Grouping used clinical history reported by participants in a survey and questionnaire. In Cohort 3, a recovered donor had either two negative PCRs, clearance, or symptom resolution. Sequencing used immunoSEQ multiplex PCR; TCRdb keeps in-frame clones, though not all of them. This sample carries 250,000 to 300,000 clones, about nine tenths of them seen once, and the ten largest clones take around 15%.

The sequenced material came from PBMCs or T cells enriched from blood (not recorded which). The receptor was isolated from a man younger than 35 who had recovered from COVID-19. The genes are TRBV7-8 and TRBJ2-1; D perhaps matches TRBD2 (7 bases). The CDR3, as DNA: TGTGCCAGCAGCTTAGCCGGGACTACATTACAGGGTGAGCAGTTCTTC. Its protein product is CASSLAGTTLQGEQFF. Using reference TRBV7-8 and TRBJ2-1 for the parts outside the CDR3, the full variable domain is GAGVSQSPRYKVAKRGQDVALRCDPISGHVSLFWYQQALGQGPEFLTYFQNEAQLDKSGLPSDRFFAERPEGSVSTLKIQRTQQEDSAVYLCASSLAGTTLQGEQFFGPGTRLTVL.